The T cell receptor beta chain under discussion was sequenced for a study of T cells in Graves' hyperthyroidism and ophthalmopathy. Regarding the study as a whole: Most thyroid clonotypes that were expanded above 0.001 also turned up in blood. The model foresaw ophthalmopathy a median about 6.5 months prior to onset.

Germline-derived CDR1 and CDR2 are SGHTA and FQGNSA. V lost 5 bases and J lost 9, with 19 bases in between. CDR3 size: 14 residues. This clonotype was observed many times. Antigen specificity is unknown. Patients aged 18 to 65 had newly diagnosed hyperthyroidism of under 2 months' duration. Not enrolled were patients with uncontrolled infection, other autoimmune disease, pregnancy or lactation. TCR beta CDR3 sequences were amplified from RNA transcripts. Primed by the HTBI set, a first-round RT-PCR was run on the TCR CDR3. TCRdb re-called the multiplex PCR reads with MiXCR, one entry per CDR3 protein. The sample lists about 560,000 distinct CDR3 sequences; 16% were seen once.

This clonotype originated in a woman aged 18-29 years with Graves' hyperthyroidism. The sample consisted of blood. The chain combines TRBV7-2 with TRBJ1-1; a weak D match, TRBD1 (5 bases). CDR3 coding DNA: TGTGCCAGCAGCCCGGGGACCCTAGACTTACAAGCTTTCTTT. The encoded protein is CASSPGTLDLQAFF.